A selection of T cell receptor beta chains follows, all from one sample in a study of blood T cell repertoires in COVID-19. The protocol was immunoSEQ multiplex PCR, while the TCRdb copy is restricted to in-frame clones and leaves out a portion. Among some 240,000 clones listed, approximately 88% were seen once. Specimen: PBMCs or T cells enriched from blood (not recorded which). Source of these receptors: a woman between 40 and 50 years old who had been exposed to COVID-19. Each CDR3 is given with its conserved first and last residue. D genes are given only for firm matches. Clone size is shown for a subset of rows, as once, few, many or a class of expanded clone.

clone size,D gene,J gene,V gene,CDR3 DNA,CDR3 protein
.,.,TRBJ1-1,TRBV4-3,TGCGCCAGCAGCCACGGAATCCGGGGCACTGAAGCTTTCTTT,CASSHGIRGTEAFF
.,.,TRBJ2-5,TRBV12-5,TGTGCTAGTGGTCCCGCAACGGCATACGCGGGGACTTCCCAAGAGACCCAGTACTTC,CASGPATAYAGTSQETQYF
.,.,TRBJ2-1,TRBV24-1,TGTGCCACCAGTGATTTGAGGACAGTCGGTTTTAATGAGCAGTTCTTC,CATSDLRTVGFNEQFF
.,.,TRBJ2-2,TRBV9,TGTGCCAGCAGCGTAGTAGATACCACCGGGGAGCTGTTTTTT,CASSVVDTTGELFF
.,.,TRBJ1-5,TRBV7-9,TGTGCCAGCAGCTCCGGAGAGGGGAGGGCGAATCAGCCCCAGCATTTT,CASSSGEGRANQPQHF
few,TRBD1,TRBJ1-2,TRBV30,TGTGCCTGGGACAGGGGGGGCTATGGCTACACCTTC,CAWDRGGYGYTF
.,.,TRBJ2-1,TRBV19,TGTGCCACGCCGGAGGCTAATGGCAGACGCAATGAGCAGTTCTTC,CATPEANGRRNEQFF
.,.,TRBJ1-3,TRBV19,TGTGCCAGTAGCCCGCCCGGGGTGATCTCTGGAAACACCATATATTTT,CASSPPGVISGNTIYF
.,.,TRBJ1-1,TRBV5-1,TGCGCCAGCAGCGACCGAGGGGGAGGGATCACTGAAGCTTTCTTT,CASSDRGGGITEAFF
.,.,TRBJ1-1,TRBV4-2,TGTGCCAGCAGCCAAGATACGGGGAACACTGAAGCTTTCTTT,CASSQDTGNTEAFF
.,TRBD1,TRBJ2-1,TRBV24-1,TGTGCCACCAGTGATGCGGACAGGGCAATCGGTGAGCAGTTCTTC,CATSDADRAIGEQFF
.,.,TRBJ2-2,TRBV24-1,TGTGCCACCAGTGATTTCCCAGGTCCCGGGGAGCTGTTTTTT,CATSDFPGPGELFF
.,.,TRBJ2-6,TRBV5-1,TGTGCCAGCAGCTTGGGACGGAGCTCTGGGGCCAACGTCCTGACTTTC,CASSLGRSSGANVLTF
.,.,TRBJ2-1,TRBV18,TGTGCCAGCTCACCATCCACCGGGACTCCATTCTTC,CASSPSTGTPFF
.,TRBD1,TRBJ1-6,TRBV19,TGTGCCACCAGGACAGGGGCGAGTAATTCACCCCTCCACTTT,CATRTGASNSPLHF
.,TRBD1,TRBJ1-3,TRBV28,TGTGCCAGCAGTGCGTGGGACAGCAATTCTGGAAACACCATATATTTT,CASSAWDSNSGNTIYF
.,.,TRBJ1-1,TRBV29-1,TGCAGCGTTGAAGACCAACAGGGCCGGGACACTGAAGCTTTCTTT,CSVEDQQGRDTEAFF
.,.,TRBJ1-2,TRBV11-3,TGTGCCAGCAGCTTACAAGGAGGAGGGTGGTCGACAGCAAACTATGGCTACACCTTC,CASSLQGGGWSTANYGYTF
.,TRBD2,TRBJ2-7,TRBV28,TGTGCCAGCACCTTGAGGGGACTAGCGGGGGTCGAGCAGTACTTC,CASTLRGLAGVEQYF
.,TRBD1,TRBJ1-4,TRBV6-5,TGTGCCAGCAGAACCGACAGGGTAGGAAAACTGTTTTTT,CASRTDRVGKLFF
.,.,TRBJ2-1,TRBV5-4,TGTGCCAGCAGCCCCGGGGGGACAGGTAACAATGAGCAGTTCTTC,CASSPGGTGNNEQFF
.,TRBD1,TRBJ2-2,TRBV7-2,TGTGCCAGCAGCCAGTCGACAGGGCGAAACACCGGGGAGCTGTTTTTT,CASSQSTGRNTGELFF
.,.,TRBJ1-2,TRBV18,TGTGCCAGCTCATTTGCGGAGATGGGTGGCTACACCTTC,CASSFAEMGGYTF
.,.,TRBJ2-2,TRBV6-2/TRBV6-3,TGTGCCAGCAGTTATAAGGGAGCGCGGACCGGGGAGCTGTTTTTT,CASSYKGARTGELFF
.,TRBD1,TRBJ2-3,TRBV7-3,TGTGCCAGCAGCTTAGGCCGGGACAGGGCCACAGATACGCAGTATTTT,CASSLGRDRATDTQYF
once,TRBD1,TRBJ2-1,TRBV5-4,TGTGCCAGCAGTTCTCCGGGACAGGGTCGCGATGAGCAGTTCTTC,CASSSPGQGRDEQFF
.,TRBD2,TRBJ2-3,TRBV9,TGTGCCAGCAGCCAACGGACTAGCGGGAGGGCTATAGCAGATACGCAGTATTTT,CASSQRTSGRAIADTQYF
.,TRBD1,TRBJ1-5,TRBV27,TGTGCCAGCAGTTTACGGAGGGGGCTCTTACCCCAGCATTTT,CASSLRRGLLPQHF
.,TRBD2,TRBJ2-1,TRBV9,TGTGCCAGCTCGCCTCGACAGCGGGGGGGGCCGAGTAACAATGAGCAGTTCTTC,CASSPRQRGGPSNNEQFF
few,.,TRBJ2-3,TRBV7-2,TGTGCCAGCAGCTTAGTCCTAGGCGCAGATACGCAGTATTTT,CASSLVLGADTQYF
.,TRBD2,TRBJ2-3,TRBV4-3,TGCGCCAGCAGCCAAGATGGAACTAGCGGGGAAACAGATACGCAGTATTTT,CASSQDGTSGETDTQYF
once,.,TRBJ2-5,TRBV1,TGCACCAGCAGCCAAGTCCCCCTACTAGCGGGTAGGATCGAGGGAGAGACCCAGTACTTC,CTSSQVPLLAGRIEGETQYF
.,TRBD1,TRBJ1-2,TRBV5-5,TGTGCCAGCAGCCCCACACAGGGGGCGGGCTATGGCTACACCTTC,CASSPTQGAGYGYTF
.,.,TRBJ2-7,TRBV5-1,TGCGCCAGCAGCTTGGAACGGGGTCGCGAGCAGTACTTC,CASSLERGREQYF
.,TRBD1,TRBJ1-1,TRBV30,TGTGCCTGGACTAGGGACAGGAACACTGAAGCTTTCTTT,CAWTRDRNTEAFF
.,.,TRBJ1-2,TRBV7-9,TGTGCCAGCAGCTTTTTTAGTGAGGAGTACCGGGGCTACACCTTC,CASSFFSEEYRGYTF
once,.,TRBJ2-3,TRBV4-1,TGCGCCAGCAGCCCCCGGGTGGGGGGATTAACGACAGATACGCAGTATTTT,CASSPRVGGLTTDTQYF
.,TRBD1,TRBJ2-3,TRBV5-6,TGTGCCAGCAGCCCCGGGACAGGCCTTAATACGCAGTATTTT,CASSPGTGLNTQYF
once,.,TRBJ2-3,TRBV4-2,TGTGCCAGCAGCCAAGATTGGGGGAGTGGGGGGACAGATACGCAGTATTTT,CASSQDWGSGGTDTQYF
few,.,TRBJ1-1,TRBV7-2,TGTGCCAGCAGCTCATCCGGGGGTCCAAGGGGAGCTTTCTTT,CASSSSGGPRGAFF
.,.,TRBJ2-7,TRBV7-9,TGTGCCAGCAGCTTACAGAACCACGAGCAGTACTTC,CASSLQNHEQYF
.,TRBD1,TRBJ1-4,TRBV7-2,TGTGCCAGCAGCTTGGACCGGGACAGGGGGCTTACTAATGAAAAACTGTTTTTT,CASSLDRDRGLTNEKLFF
.,TRBD2,TRBJ2-5,TRBV6-2/TRBV6-3,TGTGCCAGCAGTTATCACGCGCCGGGGGGGACCCGAGAGACCCAGTACTTC,CASSYHAPGGTRETQYF
.,TRBD2,TRBJ2-1,TRBV3-1/TRBV3-2,TGTGCCAGCAGCCCTCCGGGACTAGCGGGGGGAAAGGGGCAGTTCTTC,CASSPPGLAGGKGQFF
.,TRBD1,TRBJ2-1,TRBV9,TGTGCCAGCAGCACCGGGACAGGTGACCTCTACAATGAGCAGTTCTTC,CASSTGTGDLYNEQFF
.,.,TRBJ1-1,TRBV6-2/TRBV6-3,TGTGCCAGCAGTTATGGGGGCCGGGAAGCTTTCTTT,CASSYGGREAFF
.,TRBD1,TRBJ2-7,TRBV7-9,TGTGCCAGCAGCCTCACACAGGGGCCCTACGAGCAGTACTTC,CASSLTQGPYEQYF
.,TRBD1,TRBJ2-1,TRBV9,TGTGCCAGCAGCGTATCGGGACAGGAAACCAATGAGCAGTTCTTC,CASSVSGQETNEQFF
.,TRBD2,TRBJ2-1,TRBV19,TGTGCCAGTAGTATGCCCCGCGGGGGGGGGAGGATCAATGAGCAGTTCTTC,CASSMPRGGGRINEQFF
once,TRBD1,TRBJ2-5,TRBV7-9,TGTGCCAGCAGCCTGCCCCGGGCAGGGGGACGGGAGACCCAGTACTTC,CASSLPRAGGRETQYF
.,TRBD2,TRBJ2-1,TRBV11-2,TGTGCCAGCAGCTTAGCGAGACTAGCGGGTTACAATGAGCAGTTCTTC,CASSLARLAGYNEQFF
.,.,TRBJ1-4,TRBV27,TGTGCCAGCAGTCCGGGATTTAATGAAAAACTGTTTTTT,CASSPGFNEKLFF
few,TRBD1,TRBJ1-4,TRBV28,TGTGCCAGCAGTTCTACTACAGGGGTTCCAGGTGAAAAACTGTTTTTT,CASSSTTGVPGEKLFF
.,.,TRBJ1-1,TRBV27,TGTGCCAGCAGTGACTCCTCAGTGAACACTGAAGCTTTCTTT,CASSDSSVNTEAFF